The source of this T cell receptor beta chain is a study of beta chain features in type 1 diabetes. A few counts support this clone. As every portion of the isolated RNA was reverse transcribed, the sequencing read expressed TCRB transcripts. Sequenced by immunoSEQ multiplex PCR; TCRdb stores in-frame clones only, minus some. The table shows roughly 140,000 clones, with 6.9% occurring only once. Losses at the gene ends were 4 bases for V and 8 bases for J; bases not matched to a gene: 8. Looked up from germline, CDR1 is SGHKS and CDR2 is YYEKEE (reference sequence). This CDR3 is 14 amino acids long. Sequencing was carried out using central memory CD4+ T cells from blood. The chain joins TRBV5-5 to TRBJ2-1, with 8 bases identical to TRBD2. The sequence came from a woman between 25 and 40 years old in good health. The CDR3 protein is CASSGGLVGYEQFF. The DNA for the CDR3 is TGTGCCAGCAGCGGGGGACTAGTCGGCTATGAGCAGTTCTTC.